The 5 T cell receptor beta chains in this list originate from one sample, sequenced in a study of T cells expressing NK-cell markers. Following a re-call of the 5' RACE reads, TCRdb has one entry per CDR3 protein and lacks DNA. Recorded for this sample: some 110,000 distinct CDR3 sequences. What was sequenced was blood T cells: a sorted CD56 or NKG2C T cell subset, CD4+ or CD8+ T cells, or bulk PBMC T cells (not recorded which). All receptors come from a woman between 18 and 70 years old in good health.

The chain couples TRBV7-9 to TRBJ2-4; the D call of TRBD1 rests on TCRdb alone, since no DNA is present to check it. CDR1 and CDR2 from the germline V gene are SEHNR and FQNEAQ (reference sequence). The length of the CDR3 is 17 residues. The CDR3 reads CASSPTAWGGAKNIQYF.

The genes are TRBV12-3 or TRBV12-4 and TRBJ2-1. CDR3 length: 15 amino acids. CDR3 in amino acids: CASSDFRSSYNEQFF.

The gene calls are TRBV6-2 or TRBV6-3 and TRBJ2-2. The CDR3 sequence is 14 residues long. Germline CDR1 and CDR2: MNHEY and SVGEGT. The CDR3 here is CASSYLGPTGELFF.

The V and J genes are TRBV6-2 or TRBV6-3 and TRBJ1-5. This CDR3 is 19 amino acids long. Looked up from germline, CDR1 is MNHEY and CDR2 is SVGEGT. The CDR3 sequence: CASSYSPVDHVISNQPQHF.

The J gene is TRBJ1-6, the V gene TRBV25-1; checking the TCRdb D call of TRBD1 is not possible without DNA. From germline, CDR1 is MGHDK and CDR2 SYGVNS. This CDR3 has 14 amino acids. The CDR3 sequence is CASSEPGYNSPLHF.